These 24 T cell receptor beta chains were sequenced from one sample in a study of blood T cell repertoires in COVID-19. Sequenced by immunoSEQ multiplex PCR; TCRdb stores in-frame clones only, minus some. The data hold almost 250,000 clones, with 86% observed a single time. The specimen was peripheral blood. Receptors were obtained from an elderly woman with COVID-19, enrolled during active disease.

This clone is a singleton in its sample. The chain is built from TRBV3-1 (or the pseudogene TRBV3-2) and TRBJ2-3, with TRBD1 matching 10 bases. Germline CDR1 is LGHDT and CDR2 is YNNKEL (reference sequence). J was trimmed by 3 bases and V by 4 bases; bases with no gene match: 7. This CDR3 comprises 16 residues. The CDR3 spells CASSPSTGGWTDTQYF. The CDR3, as DNA: TGTGCCAGCAGCCCGTCGACAGGGGGCTGGACAGATACGCAGTATTTT.

This sequence joins TRBV18 and TRBJ2-7, with 8 positions matching TRBD2. V shed 4 bases, J shed 2 bases, and the junction held 7 bases outside the gene matches. Germline CDR1 KGHSH, CDR2 LQKENI. This CDR3 region has 15 residues. Here the CDR3 DNA reads TGTGCCAGCTCACGCTCTGGCGGGGGGACCTACGAGCAGTACTTC. Translating it yields CASSRSGGGTYEQYF.

This clone was seen once. The junction does not match germline at one end; this may be a read error. This chain uses TRBV3-1 (or the pseudogene TRBV3-2) with TRBJ2-6; a possible D gene is TRBD1 (5 bases). This CDR3 has 17 residues. Germline loops: CDR1 LGHDT, CDR2 YNNKEL (reference sequence). The CDR3 loop is CASSLRQVLSGANVLAF. CDR3 sequence (DNA): TGTGCCAGCAGTCTCCGGCAGGTCCTCTCTGGGGCCAACGTCCTGGCTTTC.

In its sample, this clone was seen once. The CDR3: CASSLGRGGHETQYF. In DNA, the CDR3 is TGTGCCAGCAGCTTAGGTCGGGGGGGGCACGAGACCCAGTACTTC. The rearrangement links TRBV7-8 to TRBJ2-5; 8 bases fit TRBD2. The CDR3 extends over 15 amino acids. V was clipped by 1 base and J by 5 bases; unmatched bases: 6. Per germline, CDR1 SGHVS and CDR2 FQNEAQ. Combining the CDR3 with reference TRBV7-8 and TRBJ2-5 gives the whole variable domain GAGVSQSPRYKVAKRGQDVALRCDPISGHVSLFWYQQALGQGPEFLTYFQNEAQLDKSGLPSDRFFAERPEGSVSTLKIQRTQQEDSAVYLCASSLGRGGHETQYFGPGTRLLVL.

This chain joins TRBV19 and TRBJ2-2; the D is unclear. CDR3 length: 13 residues. Trimming shortened V by 6 bases and J by 4 bases, and 9 bases separated the two germline ends. Germline values: CDR1 LNHDA, CDR2 SQIVND (reference sequence). As DNA, the CDR3 is TGTGCCAGTAGCAAATCTAGCACCGGGGAGCTGTTTTTT. Protein sequence: CASSKSSTGELFF.

The sample holds a few counts of this clone. J is TRBJ1-5 and V is TRBV6-5; the match to TRBD1 covers 7 bases. The CDR3 is made up of 15 amino acids. The junction had 6 bases not matched to a gene; V was cut back by 6 bases and J by 1 base. CDR1 is MNHEY, CDR2 SVGAGI, per germline. The CDR3: CASSRQGKSNQPQHF. CDR3 nucleotides: TGTGCCAGCAGCCGACAGGGTAAGAGCAATCAGCCCCAGCATTTT.

The V call is TRBV6-2 or TRBV6-3, the J call TRBJ1-2, with D perhaps TRBD1 (6 bases). This CDR3 spans 14 amino acids. Trimming removed 5 bases at V and 7 bases at J, with 17 bases between. The germline V gene has CDR1 MNHEY and CDR2 SVGEGT. CDR3 protein: CASSKNRESGGYTF. CDR3 DNA sequence: TGTGCCAGCAGTAAAAACAGGGAATCGGGTGGCTACACCTTC.

This clone was counted between two and nine times. Germline is not matched at one junction end, which may reflect a read error. The chain employs TRBV6-5 and TRBJ1-1; D is uncertain. Germline values: CDR1 MNHEY, CDR2 SVGAGI. The CDR3 totals 14 residues. CDR3 sequence (DNA): TGTGCCAGCAGTAACTCGAGAAGAAACACTGAAGCTTTCTTT. This encodes CASSNSRRNTEAFF.

The genes are TRBV29-1 and TRBJ1-2; 9 positions match TRBD1. Trimming cost V 6 bases and J 7 bases; bases outside gene matches: 12. The CDR3 has 14 amino acids. Per the germline V gene, CDR1 is SQVTM and CDR2 is ANQGSEA. In nucleotides, the CDR3 is TGCAGCGTGGGGACCTTAACAGGGGGCGTTGGCTACACCTTC. Its translation: CSVGTLTGGVGYTF.

The J gene is TRBJ2-5, the V gene TRBV19, with a weak D call TRBD1 (6 bases). In germline, CDR1 is LNHDA, CDR2 SQIVND (reference sequence). Trimming removed 5 bases at V and 9 bases at J, with 16 bases between. The length of the CDR3 is 13 residues. The DNA of the CDR3 is TGTGCCAGTAGTTCAGGGACATTGGAGGCCCAGTACTTC. Protein: CASSSGTLEAQYF.

The chain combines TRBV5-4 with TRBJ2-7, with 12 bases identical to TRBD1. Germline loops: CDR1 SGHNT, CDR2 YYREEE (reference sequence). CDR3 size: 13 residues. With V trimmed by 3 bases and J by 7 bases, 2 bases remained unmatched. CDR3 nucleotides: TGTGCCAGCAGCTGGGACAGGGGGCGGGAGCAGTACTTC. Residues: CASSWDRGREQYF.

V is TRBV11-1 and J is TRBJ1-1, with no clear D. The V gene's germline CDR1 is SGHAT and CDR2 FQDESV (reference sequence). The CDR3 has 13 residues. V lost 2 bases and J lost 4, with 8 bases in between. The CDR3 sequence: CASSLLASTEAFF. The CDR3 DNA reads as TGTGCCAGCAGCTTATTGGCAAGCACTGAAGCTTTCTTT.

The rearrangement links TRBV7-6 to TRBJ2-5; D perhaps matches TRBD1 (6 bases). With 1 base removed from V and 5 bases from J, the gap between germline ends came to 14 bases. Germline V gene sequence: CDR1 SGHVS, CDR2 FNYEAQ. The CDR3 has 15 residues. The CDR3 spells CASSLVAGQGETQYF. The CDR3 nucleotides read TGTGCCAGCAGCTTAGTAGCAGGCCAGGGGGAGACCCAGTACTTC.

This clone appeared a single time. V is TRBV5-5 and J is TRBJ1-4, with 8 bases lining up with TRBD1. CDR3 length equals 16 residues. Germline values: CDR1 SGHKS, CDR2 YYEKEE (reference sequence). V lost 0 bases to trimming and J lost 5 bases; unmatched junction nucleotides: 6. The CDR3 nucleotides read TGTGCCAGCAGCTTGGGACAGGGGAGGATCAATGAAAAACTGTTTTTT. Its translation is CASSLGQGRINEKLFF.

V usage is TRBV7-8 and J usage is TRBJ2-1; 11 bases are a match to TRBD2. CDR1 and CDR2 from the germline V gene are SGHVS and FQNEAQ. CDR3 length: 15 amino acids. J gave up 10 bases and V 1 base, and 6 bases lay outside the gene matches. In nucleotides, the CDR3 is TGTGCCAGCAGCTTAGTACTAGCGGGGGAGGGGGAGCAGTTCTTC. It yields the protein CASSLVLAGEGEQFF.

V usage is TRBV5-4 and J usage is TRBJ2-3; a weak D match, TRBD1 (6 bases). The CDR3 is 13 amino acids. Germline V gene sequence: CDR1 SGHNT, CDR2 YYREEE (reference sequence). Trimming left V 2 bases short and J 6 bases short, with 10 bases between. CDR3 in DNA: TGTGCCAGCAGCTTCCAGGGGTCGGATACGCAGTATTTT. Its protein is CASSFQGSDTQYF.

The J gene is TRBJ2-3, the V gene TRBV20-1, with 11 bases that match TRBD2. Per germline, CDR1 DFQATT and CDR2 SNEGSKA (reference sequence). J lost 6 bases, V lost 3 bases, and 11 bases had no gene match. CDR3 length: 16 residues. The CDR3 region is CSASRTSGQRGDTQYF. The CDR3 DNA sequence: TGCAGTGCTAGTAGGACTAGCGGGCAAAGGGGGGATACGCAGTATTTT.

This clone was found many times. The CDR3 here is CASSVTGTANYGYTF. CDR3 in DNA: TGTGCCAGCAGCGTGACAGGGACCGCTAACTATGGCTACACCTTC. J is TRBJ1-2 and V is TRBV9; 7 bases are shared with TRBD1. Germline lookup yields CDR1 SGDLS and CDR2 YYNGEE. The CDR3 consists of 15 residues. V gave up 2 bases and J gave up 0 bases; unmatched junction bases: 4.

The rearrangement joins TRBV7-2 to TRBJ1-1; D is possibly TRBD1 (5 bases). In germline, CDR1 is SGHTA, CDR2 FQGNSA. There are 13 residues in the CDR3. Trimming removed 2 bases from V and 7 bases from J, with 11 bases in between. CDR3 nucleotide sequence: TGTGCCAGCAGCTTAAGGGGCCAATTTGAAGCTTTCTTT. The encoded protein is CASSLRGQFEAFF.

The V call is TRBV6-2 or TRBV6-3, the J call TRBJ2-5; D is undetermined. Germline V lookup: CDR1 MNHEY, CDR2 SVGEGT. The CDR3 totals 17 residues. Trimming pared 5 bases from V and 7 bases from J, leaving 26 bases between. In DNA form, the CDR3 reads TGTGCCAGCAGTCCCGCCCCGCTATTCCAGGTATCACGGACCCAGTACTTC. Its translation: CASSPAPLFQVSRTQYF.

This clone was observed a single time. The genes are TRBV19 and TRBJ2-7; 10 bases match TRBD1. Unmatched junction bases numbered 7, after V lost 8 bases and J lost 3 bases. Germline CDR1 and CDR2: LNHDA and SQIVND (reference sequence). The CDR3 consists of 14 residues. CDR3 DNA: TGTGCCAGTGAGCCCGGACAGGGGGGCTACGAGCAGTACTTC. Protein sequence: CASEPGQGGYEQYF.

The CDR3 DNA reads TGTGCCTGGAGACTTACTGCAGGACAGGGGGCTTTTAACGGCTACACCTTC. The encoded protein is CAWRLTAGQGAFNGYTF. The chain is built from TRBV30 and TRBJ1-2; 11 positions agree with TRBD1. Germline CDR1 and CDR2: GTSNPN and SVGIG (reference sequence). V shed 3 bases and J 8 bases; nucleotides not matched to a gene: 17. CDR3 size: 17 residues.

The chain combines TRBV6-5 with TRBJ1-4, with 7 bases that match TRBD1. The CDR3 totals 14 residues. Germline-derived CDR1 and CDR2 are MNHEY and SVGAGI. The V segment lost 5 bases and the J segment 7 bases; nucleotides outside the gene matches: 7. CDR3: CASSQGQRGEKLFF. CDR3 bases: TGTGCCAGCAGTCAGGGACAGAGGGGTGAAAAACTGTTTTTT.

The chain uses TRBV7-2 and TRBJ2-1, with TRBD2 identical over 10 bases. The CDR3 contains 18 residues. V shed 1 base and J 5 bases; nucleotides not matched to a gene: 11. Germline V gene lookup returns CDR1 SGHTA and CDR2 FQGNSA. CDR3 coding DNA: TGTGCCAGCAGCTTAGATGCCCTCGGAACTAGCGGGAACAATGAGCAGTTCTTC. As protein: CASSLDALGTSGNNEQFF.